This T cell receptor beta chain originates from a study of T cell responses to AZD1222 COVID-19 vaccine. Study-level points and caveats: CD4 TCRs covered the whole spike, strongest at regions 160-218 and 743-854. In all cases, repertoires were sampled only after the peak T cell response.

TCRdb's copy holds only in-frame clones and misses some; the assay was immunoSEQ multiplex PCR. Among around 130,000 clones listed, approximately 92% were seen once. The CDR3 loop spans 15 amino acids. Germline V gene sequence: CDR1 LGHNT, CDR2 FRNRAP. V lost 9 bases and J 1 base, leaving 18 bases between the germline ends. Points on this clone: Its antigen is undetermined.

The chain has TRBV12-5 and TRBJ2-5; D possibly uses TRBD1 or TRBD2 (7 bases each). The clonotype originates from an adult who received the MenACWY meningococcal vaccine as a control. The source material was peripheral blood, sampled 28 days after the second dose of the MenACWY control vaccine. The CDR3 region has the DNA TGTGCTAGCAGTCCCCAGGGGGGGCTCCAAGAGACCCAGTACTTC. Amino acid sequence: CASSPQGGLQETQYF.